This T cell receptor (beta chain) was documented in a study of cytomegalovirus exposure and HLA in healthy donors. With 60 Vbeta and 13 Jbeta primers, the PCR was carried out. The table came from immunoSEQ multiplex PCR; TCRdb's copy has only in-frame clones and leaves some out. The sample lists more than 95,000 clones, 70% to 85% occurring once. Material for sequencing was PBMCs. The sequence was collected from a man aged 18 to 35 in good health and CMV-seronegative.

CDR3 bases: TGTGCCAGCAGCTTGGGACAGGGGGCGGGATTGGATACGCAGTATTTT. Translating it yields CASSLGQGAGLDTQYF. The chain couples TRBV7-3 to TRBJ2-3; 12 bases are a match to TRBD1. The CDR3 loop spans 16 amino acids. Germline loops: CDR1 SGHTA, CDR2 FQGTGA. The V segment lost 3 bases and the J segment 6 bases; nucleotides outside the gene matches: 7.